The 31 T cell receptor beta chains below come from one sample, sequenced in a study of T cell changes during pregnancy in multiple sclerosis. Measured with immunoSEQ multiplex PCR; TCRdb has only the in-frame clones, and not every one. This sample has about 21,000 clones, with approximately 90% found just once. The sample consisted of CD4+ T cells from peripheral blood mononuclear cells, taken in the third trimester of pregnancy. These receptors were collected from a female donor with multiple sclerosis, enrolled in a pregnancy study.

The chain employs TRBV27 and TRBJ2-5, with D possibly TRBD2 on 5 matching bases. V was pared by 5 bases and J by 5 bases, with 12 bases between. Germline loops: CDR1 MNHEY, CDR2 SMNVEV (reference sequence). This CDR3 region has 13 residues. The DNA for the CDR3 is TGTGCCAGCAGTCTAAGGGAGAGGGAGACCCAGTACTTC. This gives the protein CASSLRERETQYF.

The chain links TRBV6-6 to TRBJ1-2, with 7 bases that match TRBD1. CDR1 and CDR2 (germline): MNHNY, SVGAGI (reference sequence). This CDR3 is built from 14 residues. With 5 bases clipped from V and 1 base from J, the junction kept 4 bases outside the gene matches. In DNA form, the CDR3 reads TGTGCCAGCAGTAGGGACAGTCGTAACTATGGCTACACCTTC. Its translation is CASSRDSRNYGYTF.

The chain has TRBV5-5 and TRBJ2-2; no definite D call. V lost 4 bases to trimming and J lost 0 bases, with 7 bases between them. CDR1 is SGHKS, CDR2 YYEKEE, per germline (reference sequence). CDR3 length: 14 residues. Here the CDR3 reads CASSPLSNTGELFF. CDR3 in DNA: TGTGCCAGCAGCCCCCTATCGAACACCGGGGAGCTGTTTTTT.

This chain links TRBV25-1 with TRBJ2-5, with D possibly TRBD1 on 6 matching bases. V shed 4 bases and J shed 0 bases, with 9 bases lying between them. Germline loops: CDR1 MGHDK, CDR2 SYGVNS. The CDR3 has 14 amino acids. Written as DNA, the CDR3 is TGTGCCAGCAGTGCCGGGACACACCAAGAGACCCAGTACTTC. Encoded protein: CASSAGTHQETQYF.

The rearrangement joins TRBV18 to TRBJ1-1, with TRBD1 as a possible D gene (6 bases). CDR3 size: 15 residues. V gave up 4 bases and J gave up 3 bases, with 15 bases separating them. CDR1 and CDR2 (germline): KGHSH, LQKENI. This chain's CDR3 is CASSQTTGSDTEAFF. CDR3 nucleotides: TGTGCCAGCTCACAAACTACAGGGTCCGACACTGAAGCTTTCTTT.

This rearrangement joins TRBV19 to TRBJ1-6; no clear D. The germline V gene encodes CDR1 LNHDA and CDR2 SQIVND (reference sequence). The CDR3 has 13 amino acids. V dropped 4 bases and J dropped 14 bases, with 15 bases sitting between them. The CDR3 sequence: CASSTPAEVALHF. The CDR3 region has the DNA TGTGCCAGTAGTACCCCGGCGGAGGTGGCCCTCCACTTT.

The J gene is TRBJ2-5, the V gene TRBV7-2; 8 bases match TRBD1. The germline gives CDR1 SGHTA, CDR2 FQGNSA. This CDR3 spans 14 amino acids. The ends lost 6 bases at V and 5 bases at J; junction bases unmatched: 8. CDR3 residues: CASSEAGGWETQYF. The CDR3 coding sequence is TGTGCCAGCAGTGAGGCAGGGGGCTGGGAGACCCAGTACTTC.

This clone was seen only a few times. The rearrangement joins TRBV28 to TRBJ1-6; possible D gene TRBD1, 6 bases. The CDR3 length is 16 residues. The V end lost 5 bases, the J end lost 7 bases, and 18 bases lay between the germline ends. CDR1 and CDR2 (germline): MDHEN, SYDVKM. The chain's CDR3 is CASSPETDSVNSPLHF. DNA of the CDR3: TGTGCCAGCAGTCCAGAGACGGACAGCGTCAATTCACCCCTCCACTTT. Full variable domain (outside the CDR3, taken from reference TRBV28 and TRBJ1-6): DVKVTQSSRYLVKRTGEKVFLECVQDMDHENMFWYRQDPGLGLRLIYFSYDVKMKEKGDIPEGYSVSREKKERFSLILESASTNQTSMYLCASSPETDSVNSPLHFGNGTRLTVT.

The chain combines TRBV7-2 with TRBJ1-2; maybe TRBD1 (6 bases). Germline V CDR1 and CDR2: SGHTA, FQGNSA. The CDR3 is made up of 15 amino acids. V gave up 1 base and J gave up 2 bases, with 11 bases separating them. Written as DNA, the CDR3 is TGTGCCAGCAGCTTAGTGGCAGGGGTGAACTATGGCTACACCTTC. Protein sequence: CASSLVAGVNYGYTF.

J is TRBJ1-5 and V is TRBV7-3; no firm D call. Germline values: CDR1 SGHTA, CDR2 FQGTGA. With 5 bases removed from V and 1 base from J, the gap between germline ends came to 9 bases. The CDR3 is 14 amino acids. The CDR3 DNA reads as TGTGCCAGCAGCCTAGTTGTGAGCAATCAGCCCCAGCATTTT. It translates to CASSLVVSNQPQHF.

V is TRBV6-5 and J is TRBJ1-1, with D unclear. The CDR3 has 13 amino acids. Germline V gene lookup returns CDR1 MNHEY and CDR2 SVGAGI. V was pared by 5 bases and J by 7 bases, with 14 bases between. In nucleotides, the CDR3 is TGTGCCAGCAGTCCCCAGCCGGCGGTTGAAGCTTTCTTT. Its protein product is CASSPQPAVEAFF.

This chain uses TRBV28 with TRBJ2-3; TRBD2 agrees at 7 bases. CDR1 MDHEN and CDR2 SYDVKM come from the germline V gene. The CDR3 sequence is 17 residues long. The V segment lost 2 bases and the J segment 6 bases; nucleotides outside the gene matches: 14. The CDR3 DNA reads as TGTGCCAGCAGTTTAGGGCCAGAGCGGGGCCGGGGGGATACGCAGTATTTT. This encodes CASSLGPERGRGDTQYF.

CDR3 sequence reads: CASSLIQGNTEAFF. Written as DNA, the CDR3 is TGCGCCAGCAGCTTAATACAGGGGAACACTGAAGCTTTCTTT. The rearrangement uses TRBV5-1 and TRBJ1-1; D is perhaps TRBD1 (6 bases). There are 14 residues in the CDR3. V lost 2 bases to trimming and J lost 1 base, with 9 bases between them. Germline lookup yields CDR1 SGHRS and CDR2 YFSETQ.

The chain combines TRBV7-2 with TRBJ1-1; D is ambiguous. V was clipped by 5 bases and J by 0 bases, with 10 bases between them. The CDR3 has 14 amino acids. From germline, CDR1 is SGHTA and CDR2 FQGNSA. CDR3 residues: CASSPRVMNTEAFF. The CDR3 DNA reads as TGTGCCAGCAGCCCCCGGGTGATGAACACTGAAGCTTTCTTT.

V gene TRBV29-1 combines with J gene TRBJ2-3, with TRBD2 identical over 10 bases. CDR1 and CDR2 (germline): SQVTM, ANQGSEA. V gave up 7 bases and J gave up 5 bases; unmatched junction bases: 9. This CDR3 comprises 14 residues. DNA of the CDR3: TGCAGCGAGACGACTAGCGGGTGGGGAGATACGCAGTATTTT. Residues: CSETTSGWGDTQYF.

The genes are TRBV5-8 and TRBJ2-1, with D maybe TRBD2 (5 bases). The CDR3 length is 16 residues. Trimming shortened V by 2 bases and J by 7 bases, and 19 bases separated the two germline ends. Germline V gene sequence: CDR1 SGHTS, CDR2 YDEGEE. The CDR3 reads CASSLGMLLGENEQFF. DNA for the CDR3: TGTGCCAGCAGCTTAGGAATGCTTCTCGGGGAGAATGAGCAGTTCTTC.

The chain uses TRBV25-1 and TRBJ2-3; D remains unclear. CDR3 size: 11 residues. In germline, CDR1 is MGHDK, CDR2 SYGVNS. V lost 4 bases and J lost 4, with 3 bases in between. The CDR3, as DNA: TGTGCCAGCAGTGCCGCAGATACGCAGTATTTT. It yields the protein CASSAADTQYF.

The V and J genes are TRBV13 and TRBJ2-3, with 15 bases aligning to TRBD2. CDR3 length: 19 residues. CDR1 PRHDT and CDR2 FYEKMQ come from the germline V gene (reference sequence). V trimming: 6 bases; J trimming: 1 base; junction bases outside the gene matches: 11. The CDR3 protein is CASSLGPGTSGGRTDTQYF. DNA for the CDR3: TGTGCCAGCAGTCTCGGACCCGGGACTAGCGGGGGGCGCACAGATACGCAGTATTTT.

The chain employs TRBV5-6 and TRBJ1-5, with 11 bases aligning to TRBD1. The CDR3 is made up of 17 amino acids. J lost 9 bases, V lost 3 bases, and 14 bases had no gene match. Germline V gene sequence: CDR1 SGHDT, CDR2 YYEEEE. This CDR3 reads CASSYGTGGTSRRPQHF. In DNA form, the CDR3 reads TGTGCCAGCAGCTATGGGACAGGGGGGACCTCGCGAAGGCCCCAGCATTTT.

This sequence joins TRBV7-2 and TRBJ1-6, with D unresolved. The V gene lost 6 bases and the J gene lost 9 bases, with 12 bases spanning the gap. CDR3 size: 13 residues. Germline loops: CDR1 SGHTA, CDR2 FQGNSA. CDR3 in amino acids: CASSPRRTSPLHF. Written as DNA, the CDR3 is TGTGCCAGCAGTCCGCGGCGTACTTCACCCCTCCACTTT.

J is TRBJ1-2 and V is TRBV7-6; 7 bases are shared with TRBD1. Germline-derived CDR1 and CDR2 are SGHVS and FNYEAQ. V lost 5 bases, J lost 8 bases, and 11 bases stayed unmatched. CDR3 size: 14 residues. The CDR3 DNA sequence: TGTGCCAGCAGCCTTGGGACAGTCGGCGGGGGCTACACCTTC. Protein product: CASSLGTVGGGYTF.

The chain joins TRBV9 to TRBJ1-1; D call uncertain. Per the germline V gene, CDR1 is SGDLS and CDR2 is YYNGEE. Trimming left V 0 bases short and J 6 bases short, with 12 bases between. The CDR3 covers 14 residues. This chain's CDR3 is CASSVVGGSAEAFF. CDR3 bases: TGTGCCAGCAGCGTAGTTGGAGGGAGCGCTGAAGCTTTCTTT.

The rearrangement joins TRBV5-1 to TRBJ2-7, with TRBD2 matching 11 bases. Germline trimming cut 5 bases from V and 3 bases from J; bases unmatched to any gene: 10. CDR3 length equals 16 residues. The V gene's germline CDR1 is SGHRS and CDR2 YFSETQ. CDR3 sequence (DNA): TGCGCCAGCAGGCCCCTACTAGCGGGGGTAGGCTACGAGCAGTACTTC. As protein: CASRPLLAGVGYEQYF.

This sequence joins TRBV25-1 and TRBJ2-1; TRBD2 matches 8 bases. The CDR3 consists of 16 residues. Germline V gene sequence: CDR1 MGHDK, CDR2 SYGVNS. V lost 2 bases and J lost 3; bases outside the gene matches: 6. The CDR3 DNA follows: TGTGCCAGCAGTGAAACTTCGGGGGGGGACTACAATGAGCAGTTCTTC. Its protein is CASSETSGGDYNEQFF.

The chain links TRBV6-1 to TRBJ1-2, with D maybe TRBD1 (6 bases). V was cut by 7 bases and J by 3 bases, with 12 bases left in between. The CDR3 is made up of 13 amino acids. Germline V CDR1 and CDR2: MNHNS, SASEGT. CDR3 residues: CASTWTEDYGYTF. CDR3 nucleotides: TGTGCCAGCACCTGGACAGAGGACTATGGCTACACCTTC.

V is TRBV10-3 and J is TRBJ1-4; 9 bases are a match to TRBD1. Trimming cost V 10 bases and J 4 bases; bases outside gene matches: 4. Germline values: CDR1 ENHRY, CDR2 SYGVKD. This CDR3 is 13 amino acids long. CDR3 nucleotide sequence: TGTGCCACCCTGGGACAGGGTAATGAAAAACTGTTTTTT. Its protein is CATLGQGNEKLFF.

The V gene is TRBV28, the J gene TRBJ1-3, with D uncertain. Germline-derived CDR1 and CDR2 are MDHEN and SYDVKM. This CDR3 contains 15 residues. V was shortened by 3 bases and J by 2 bases, with 11 bases between the two germline ends. In DNA, the CDR3 is TGTGCCAGCAGTTTGATCCGGGTGGCTGGAAACACCATATATTTT. As protein: CASSLIRVAGNTIYF.

The V gene is TRBV6-6, the J gene TRBJ2-3, with 8 positions matching TRBD2. The V gene end was trimmed by 2 bases and the J gene end by 2 bases; junction bases not matched to a gene: 3. Germline assignment: CDR1 MNHNY and CDR2 SVGAGI (reference sequence). The length of the CDR3 is 15 residues. Written as DNA, the CDR3 is TGTGCCAGCAGTTACGGCGGGGGGTTCACAGATACGCAGTATTTT. This translates into CASSYGGGFTDTQYF.

The V and J genes are TRBV5-1 and TRBJ1-1; D possibly corresponds to TRBD1 (6 bases). V lost 4 bases and J lost 3, with 13 bases in between. The CDR3 totals 14 residues. Germline V gives CDR1 SGHRS, CDR2 YFSETQ. CDR3 nucleotide sequence: TGCGCCAGCAGCAGCGGGGGCCTGGACACTGAAGCTTTCTTT. It yields the protein CASSSGGLDTEAFF.

V and J are TRBV4-1 and TRBJ1-2; TRBD1 aligns across 12 bases. After removal of 3 bases from V and 4 bases from J, the junction contained 6 bases not matched to a gene. The germline V gene has CDR1 MGHRA and CDR2 YSYEKL. The CDR3 is 16 amino acids. CDR3 sequence (DNA): TGCGCCAGCAGCCACCCCGGGACAGGGGGCGTCTATGGCTACACCTTC. As protein: CASSHPGTGGVYGYTF.

CDR3 amino acids: CASSSGDLSAETQYF. For the CDR3, the DNA is TGCGCCAGCTCCAGCGGGGATTTGTCGGCAGAGACCCAGTACTTC. This chain connects TRBV5-1 to TRBJ2-5, with 7 positions matching TRBD2. V lost 7 bases and J lost 4; bases outside the gene matches: 13. From germline, CDR1 is SGHRS and CDR2 YFSETQ. The CDR3 runs to 15 residues.